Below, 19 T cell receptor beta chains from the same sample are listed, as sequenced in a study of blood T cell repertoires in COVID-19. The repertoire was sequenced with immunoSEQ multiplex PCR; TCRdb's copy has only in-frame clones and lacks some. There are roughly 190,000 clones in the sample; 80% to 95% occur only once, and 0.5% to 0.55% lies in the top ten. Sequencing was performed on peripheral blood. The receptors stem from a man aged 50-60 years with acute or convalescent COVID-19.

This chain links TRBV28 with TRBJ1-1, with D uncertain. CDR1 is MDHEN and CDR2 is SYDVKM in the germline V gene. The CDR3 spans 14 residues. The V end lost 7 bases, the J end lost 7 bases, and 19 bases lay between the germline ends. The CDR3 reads CASNLPTSGNEAFF. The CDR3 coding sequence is TGTGCCAGCAACCTCCCCACTAGCGGGAATGAAGCTTTCTTT.

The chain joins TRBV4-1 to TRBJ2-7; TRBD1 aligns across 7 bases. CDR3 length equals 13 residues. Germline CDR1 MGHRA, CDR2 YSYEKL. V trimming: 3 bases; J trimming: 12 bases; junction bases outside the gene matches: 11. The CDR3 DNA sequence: TGCGCCAGCAGCCATCCCGGGACAGCTCATCCGTACTTC. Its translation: CASSHPGTAHPYF.

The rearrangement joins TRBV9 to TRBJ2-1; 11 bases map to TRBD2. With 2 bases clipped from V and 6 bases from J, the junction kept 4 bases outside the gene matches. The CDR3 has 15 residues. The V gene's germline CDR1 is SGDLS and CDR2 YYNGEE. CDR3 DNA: TGTGCCAGCAGCGTGGGGACTAGCGGACCCAATGAGCAGTTCTTC. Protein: CASSVGTSGPNEQFF.

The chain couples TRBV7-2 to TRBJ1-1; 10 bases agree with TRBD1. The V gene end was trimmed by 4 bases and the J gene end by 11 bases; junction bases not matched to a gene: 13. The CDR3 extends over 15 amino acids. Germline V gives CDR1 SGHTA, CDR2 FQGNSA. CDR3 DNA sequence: TGTGCCAGCAGCTCACACCCGGGACAGGGGTTAGGGGCTTTCTTT. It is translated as CASSSHPGQGLGAFF.

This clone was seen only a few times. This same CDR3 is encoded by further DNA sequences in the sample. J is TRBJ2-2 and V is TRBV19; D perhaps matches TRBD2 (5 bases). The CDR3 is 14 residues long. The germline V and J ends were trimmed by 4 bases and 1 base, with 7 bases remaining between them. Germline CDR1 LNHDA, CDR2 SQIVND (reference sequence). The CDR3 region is CASSSRGNTGELFF. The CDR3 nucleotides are TGTGCCAGTAGTAGCCGGGGGAACACCGGGGAGCTGTTTTTT.

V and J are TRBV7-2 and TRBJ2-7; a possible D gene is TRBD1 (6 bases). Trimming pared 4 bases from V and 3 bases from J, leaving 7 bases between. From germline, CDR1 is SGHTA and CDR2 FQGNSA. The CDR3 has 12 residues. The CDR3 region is CASSWDNYEQYF. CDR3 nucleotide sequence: TGTGCCAGCAGCTGGGACAACTACGAGCAGTACTTC.

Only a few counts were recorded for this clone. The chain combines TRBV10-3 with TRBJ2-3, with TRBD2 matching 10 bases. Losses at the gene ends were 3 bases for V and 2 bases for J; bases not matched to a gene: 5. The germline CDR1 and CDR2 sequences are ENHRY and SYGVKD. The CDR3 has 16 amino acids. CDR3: CAISESLAGDTDTQYF. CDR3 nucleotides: TGTGCCATCAGTGAATCCCTAGCGGGGGACACAGATACGCAGTATTTT.

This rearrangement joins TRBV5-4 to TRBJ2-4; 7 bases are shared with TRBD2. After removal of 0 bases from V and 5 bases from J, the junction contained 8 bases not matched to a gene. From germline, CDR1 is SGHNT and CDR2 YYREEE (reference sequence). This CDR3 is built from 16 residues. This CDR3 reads CASSLAPTSAQNIQYF. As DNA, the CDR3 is TGTGCCAGCAGCTTGGCCCCTACTAGCGCCCAAAACATTCAGTACTTC.

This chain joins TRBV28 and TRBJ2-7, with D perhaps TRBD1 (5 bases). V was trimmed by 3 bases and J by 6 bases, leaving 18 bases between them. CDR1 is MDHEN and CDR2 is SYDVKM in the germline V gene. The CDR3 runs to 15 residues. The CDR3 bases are TGTGCCAGCAGTTTCGCGTCCCAGGGTATGGGCGAGCAGTACTTC. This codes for CASSFASQGMGEQYF. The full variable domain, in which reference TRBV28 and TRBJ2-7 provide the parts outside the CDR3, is DVKVTQSSRYLVKRTGEKVFLECVQDMDHENMFWYRQDPGLGLRLIYFSYDVKMKEKGDIPEGYSVSREKKERFSLILESASTNQTSMYLCASSFASQGMGEQYFGPGTRLTVT.

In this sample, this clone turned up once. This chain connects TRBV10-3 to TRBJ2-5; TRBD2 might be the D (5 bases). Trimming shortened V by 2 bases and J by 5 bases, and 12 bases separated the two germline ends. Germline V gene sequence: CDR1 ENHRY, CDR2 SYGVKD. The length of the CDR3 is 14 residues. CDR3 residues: CAISERIPGETQYF. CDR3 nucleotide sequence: TGTGCCATCAGTGAGCGGATCCCGGGGGAGACCCAGTACTTC.

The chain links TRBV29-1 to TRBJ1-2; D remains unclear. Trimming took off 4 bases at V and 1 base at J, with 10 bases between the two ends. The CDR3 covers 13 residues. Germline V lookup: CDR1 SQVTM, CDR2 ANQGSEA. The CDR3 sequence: CSVVGRFNYGYTF. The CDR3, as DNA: TGCAGCGTTGTGGGCAGGTTTAACTATGGCTACACCTTC.

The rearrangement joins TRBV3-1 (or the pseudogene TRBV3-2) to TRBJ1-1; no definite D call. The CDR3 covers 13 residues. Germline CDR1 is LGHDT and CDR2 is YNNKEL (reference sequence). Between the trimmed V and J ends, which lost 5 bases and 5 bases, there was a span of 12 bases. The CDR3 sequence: CASSSGGRTEAFF. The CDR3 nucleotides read TGTGCCAGCAGCAGCGGAGGGAGAACTGAAGCTTTCTTT.

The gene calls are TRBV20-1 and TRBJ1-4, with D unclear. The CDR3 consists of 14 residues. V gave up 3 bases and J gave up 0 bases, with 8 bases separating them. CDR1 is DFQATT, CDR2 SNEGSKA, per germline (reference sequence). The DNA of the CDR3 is TGCAGTGCTAGTAGCCGAGCAACTAATGAAAAACTGTTTTTT. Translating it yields CSASSRATNEKLFF.

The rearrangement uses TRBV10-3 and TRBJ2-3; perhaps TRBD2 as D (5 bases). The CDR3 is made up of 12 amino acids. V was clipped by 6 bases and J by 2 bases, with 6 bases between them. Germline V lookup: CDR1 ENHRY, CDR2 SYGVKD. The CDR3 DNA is TGTGCCATCAGCGGGAACACAGATACGCAGTATTTT. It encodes CAISGNTDTQYF.

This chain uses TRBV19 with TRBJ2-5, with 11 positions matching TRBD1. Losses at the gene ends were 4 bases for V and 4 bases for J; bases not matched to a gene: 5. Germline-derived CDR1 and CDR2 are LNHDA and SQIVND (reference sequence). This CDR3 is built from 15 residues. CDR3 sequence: CASSTDRGHGETQYF. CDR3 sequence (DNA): TGTGCCAGTAGTACGGACAGGGGGCACGGAGAGACCCAGTACTTC.

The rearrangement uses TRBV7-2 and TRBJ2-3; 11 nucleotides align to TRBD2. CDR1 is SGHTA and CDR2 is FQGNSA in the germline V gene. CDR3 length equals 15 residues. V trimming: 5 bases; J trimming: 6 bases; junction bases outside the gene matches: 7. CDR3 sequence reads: CASSLLAGAWDTQYF. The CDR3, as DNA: TGTGCCAGCAGCCTACTAGCGGGGGCCTGGGATACGCAGTATTTT.

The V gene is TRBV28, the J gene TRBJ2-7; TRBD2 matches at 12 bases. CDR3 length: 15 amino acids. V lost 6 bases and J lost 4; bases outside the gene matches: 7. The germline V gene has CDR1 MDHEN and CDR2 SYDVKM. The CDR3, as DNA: TGTGCCAGCAGCCTGACTAGCGGGAGCTGGTACGAGCAGTACTTC. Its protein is CASSLTSGSWYEQYF.

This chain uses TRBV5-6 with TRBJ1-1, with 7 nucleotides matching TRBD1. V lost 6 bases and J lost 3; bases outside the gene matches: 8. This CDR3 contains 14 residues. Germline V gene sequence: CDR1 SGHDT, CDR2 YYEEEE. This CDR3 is CASTTGQGDTEAFF. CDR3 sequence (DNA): TGTGCCAGCACCACGGGGCAGGGGGACACTGAAGCTTTCTTT.

CDR3 sequence reads: CASSYSAGTGVEKLFF. CDR3 DNA: TGTGCCAGCAGTTACAGTGCCGGGACAGGGGTTGAAAAACTGTTTTTT. The V and J genes are TRBV28 and TRBJ1-4, with 10 positions matching TRBD1. Losses at the gene ends were 4 bases for V and 7 bases for J; bases not matched to a gene: 9. The CDR3 has 16 amino acids. CDR1 is MDHEN, CDR2 SYDVKM, per germline.